These 4 T cell receptor beta chains were sequenced from one sample in a study of regulatory T cells in long-lasting Graves disease. Both iRepertoire HTBI primers and Arm-PCR of CDR3 regions were used to build the TCR beta libraries. TCRdb used MiXCR to reprocess the multiplex PCR reads, holding one entry per CDR3 protein. Found here are about 530,000 distinct CDR3 sequences, roughly 16% of them singletons; the top ten hold approximately 25%. Time point of the sample: newly diagnosed GD, antithyroid drugs for less than 3 months. PBMC-derived RNA was used for the TCR library. The same specimen was also included in a second study, on T cells in Graves' hyperthyroidism and ophthalmopathy.

The sequencing used peripheral blood mononuclear cells (PBMCs), collected at new diagnosis, from a patient treated with antithyroid drugs. These receptors were taken from a woman aged 35-60 years with Graves disease.

Many counts were recorded for this clonotype. The chain combines TRBV6-2 or TRBV6-3 with TRBJ2-1, with unresolved D. This CDR3 has 15 residues. The V gene's germline CDR1 is MNHEY and CDR2 SVGEGT. V lost 5 bases, J lost 5 bases, and 16 bases lay in between. The CDR3: CASSELGGGNNEQFF. The DNA of the CDR3 is TGTGCCAGCAGTGAACTGGGTGGCGGCAACAATGAGCAGTTCTTC.

V gene TRBV7-9 combines with J gene TRBJ2-1; 7 bases are shared with TRBD2. This CDR3 spans 15 amino acids. CDR1 is SEHNR, CDR2 FQNEAQ, per germline (reference sequence). V dropped 2 bases and J dropped 5; count of bases not matched to a gene: 6. The CDR3, as DNA: TGTGCCAGCAGCTTAAAGGGGACTAATCACAATGAGCAGTTCTTC. Translation gives CASSLKGTNHNEQFF.

This clonotype was recorded a few times. The rearrangement joins TRBV6-4 to TRBJ2-3; no clear D gene. Trimming cost V 6 bases and J 1 base, with 17 bases left between them. The CDR3 sequence is 16 residues long. Germline loops: CDR1 MRHNA, CDR2 SNTAGT. CDR3 loop: CASSISSDIGTDTQYF. Here the CDR3 DNA reads TGTGCCAGCAGCATTAGCTCAGATATCGGCACAGATACGCAGTATTTT.

Many counts were recorded for this clonotype. This rearrangement joins TRBV20-1 to TRBJ2-1; D ambiguous. This CDR3 spans 14 amino acids. Germline V lookup: CDR1 DFQATT, CDR2 SNEGSKA (reference sequence). V shed 3 bases and J shed 0 bases, with 9 bases lying between them. CDR3 sequence reads: CSASGRSSYNEQFF. In nucleotides, the CDR3 is TGCAGTGCTAGTGGCAGGAGCTCCTACAATGAGCAGTTCTTC.